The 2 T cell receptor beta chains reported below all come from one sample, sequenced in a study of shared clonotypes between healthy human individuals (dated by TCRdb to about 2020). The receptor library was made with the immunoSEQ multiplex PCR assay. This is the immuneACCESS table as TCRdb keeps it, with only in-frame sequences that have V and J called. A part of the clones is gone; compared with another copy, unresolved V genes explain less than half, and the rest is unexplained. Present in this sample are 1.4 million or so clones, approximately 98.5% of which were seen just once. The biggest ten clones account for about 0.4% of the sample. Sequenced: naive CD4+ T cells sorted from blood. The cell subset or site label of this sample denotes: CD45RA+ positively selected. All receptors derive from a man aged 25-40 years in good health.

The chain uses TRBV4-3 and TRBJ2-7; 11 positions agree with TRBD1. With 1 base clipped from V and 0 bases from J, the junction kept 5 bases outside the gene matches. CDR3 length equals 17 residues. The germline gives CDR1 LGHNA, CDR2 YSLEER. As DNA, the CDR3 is TGCGCCAGCAGCCAAGCACCGGACAGGGGGCCCTCCTACGAGCAGTACTTC. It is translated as CASSQAPDRGPSYEQYF.

This CDR3 reads CASSQGLAGRDEQFF. The CDR3 nucleotides read TGTGCCAGCTCTCAGGGACTAGCGGGACGGGATGAGCAGTTCTTC. This chain uses TRBV18 with TRBJ2-1, with 13 bases lining up with TRBD2. The CDR3 sequence is 15 residues long. Germline loops: CDR1 KGHSH, CDR2 LQKENI. J gave up 8 bases and V 6 bases, and 7 bases lay outside the gene matches.